A selection of T cell receptor beta chains follows, all from one sample in a study of OX40 agonist ivuxolimab in advanced cancers. Using immunoSEQ multiplex PCR, the repertoire was profiled, and TCRdb retains in-frame clones only, with some absent. Among approximately 18,000 clones, about three quarters were seen once, and the ten largest hold 25% to 35%. This specimen was CD4+ or CD8+ T cells sorted from blood, taken in a trial of the OX40 agonist ivuxolimab. The receptors stem from an adult with an advanced solid tumor such as melanoma, head and neck, liver or kidney cancer. Each CDR3 is given with its conserved first and last residue. A D gene is named only where the DNA matches it firmly. Size values are once, few and many counts, or a class for expanded clones, and some rows have none.

D	J	V	size	CDR3	DNA
NA	TRBJ1-5	TRBV15	NA	CATSRDRAIQPQHF	TGTGCCACCAGCAGAGATCGAGCGATTCAGCCCCAGCATTTT
NA	TRBJ1-5	TRBV13	NA	CASKKRGSNQPQHF	TGTGCCAGCAAAAAAAGGGGGAGCAATCAGCCCCAGCATTTT
TRBD2	TRBJ2-7	TRBV27	NA	CASSFSAGGYEQYF	TGTGCCAGCAGTTTCTCAGCGGGGGGCTACGAGCAGTACTTC
NA	TRBJ2-1	TRBV18	NA	CASSPWSGSYNEQFF	TGTGCCAGCTCACCGTGGAGCGGGTCGTACAATGAGCAGTTCTTC
NA	TRBJ1-2	TRBV21-1	NA	CASSRRTGGANYGYTF	TGTGCCAGCAGCAGACGGACAGGGGGCGCGAACTATGGCTACACCTTC
NA	TRBJ2-7	TRBV4-1	NA	CASSQDGAKGEQYF	TGCGCCAGCAGCCAAGACGGGGCCAAGGGCGAGCAGTACTTC
TRBD1	TRBJ2-1	TRBV4-1	NA	CASRNRQGGSNEQFF	TGCGCCAGCAGAAACCGACAGGGGGGCAGCAATGAGCAGTTCTTC
NA	TRBJ1-5	TRBV7-9	NA	CASSSSTQPQHF	TGTGCCAGCAGCTCTTCCACTCAGCCCCAGCATTTT
NA	TRBJ1-1	TRBV4-3	once	CASSQDFSDTEAFF	TGCGCCAGCAGCCAAGACTTTTCGGACACTGAAGCTTTCTTT
NA	TRBJ2-7	TRBV6-5	once	CASSTALEQYF	TGTGCCAGCAGTACAGCGCTAGAGCAGTACTTC
NA	TRBJ1-1	TRBV5-4	NA	CASSFGERTEAFF	TGTGCCAGCAGCTTTGGTGAGCGGACTGAAGCTTTCTTT
TRBD1	TRBJ2-1	TRBV7-9	NA	CASSLEQGYNEQFF	TGTGCCAGCAGCTTGGAACAGGGGTACAATGAGCAGTTCTTC
NA	TRBJ1-1	TRBV19	NA	CASRPGGTEAFF	TGTGCCAGCCGGCCCGGGGGCACTGAAGCTTTCTTT
NA	TRBJ2-7	TRBV7-9	few	CASSLAVYEQYF	TGTGCCAGCAGCTTAGCGGTCTACGAGCAGTACTTC
TRBD2	TRBJ2-1	TRBV2	medium-sized	CASSFTSGPYNEQFF	TGTGCCAGCAGTTTTACTAGCGGTCCCTACAATGAGCAGTTCTTC
NA	TRBJ1-2	TRBV29-1	NA	CSGPFTGTLGYTF	TGCAGCGGACCCTTTACAGGGACGTTGGGCTACACCTTC
NA	TRBJ2-7	TRBV9	few	CASSVAGGSSYEQYF	TGTGCCAGCAGCGTAGCGGGCGGATCTTCCTACGAGCAGTACTTC
TRBD1	TRBJ2-5	TRBV11-2	NA	CASSSWTGEETQYF	TGTGCCAGCAGCTCCTGGACAGGTGAAGAGACCCAGTACTTC
NA	TRBJ1-1	TRBV7-9	NA	CASSGLGAGSFF	TGTGCCAGCAGCGGACTAGGTGCCGGGTCTTTCTTT
NA	TRBJ2-7	TRBV5-6	NA	CASSLASAGSSYEQYF	TGTGCCAGCAGCTTGGCTAGCGCAGGGAGCTCCTACGAGCAGTACTTC
TRBD2	TRBJ2-3	TRBV9	few	CASSAWGGAGDTQYF	TGTGCCAGCAGCGCTTGGGGAGGGGCCGGAGATACGCAGTATTTT
TRBD1	TRBJ2-7	TRBV28	few	CASSLGPGQGAFEQYF	TGTGCCAGCAGTTTAGGGCCGGGACAGGGGGCTTTCGAGCAGTACTTC
NA	TRBJ2-7	TRBV19	few	CASSIYPGDTYEQYF	TGTGCCAGTAGTATTTACCCCGGGGACACCTACGAGCAGTACTTC
NA	TRBJ2-7	TRBV2	once	CASKYNYNYEQYF	TGTGCCAGCAAATACAACTATAACTACGAGCAGTACTTT
NA	TRBJ1-5	TRBV7-9	NA	CASSLSSPGNQPQHF	TGTGCCAGCAGCTTAAGTTCCCCAGGGAATCAGCCCCAGCATTTT
TRBD1	TRBJ1-1	TRBV7-9	NA	CASSSIQGAQAFF	TGTGCCAGCAGCTCCATACAGGGGGCGCAGGCTTTCTTT
NA	TRBJ2-2	TRBV7-3	NA	CASSFAGELFF	TGTGCCAGCAGCTTTGCCGGGGAGCTGTTTTTT
NA	TRBJ1-4	TRBV5-6	NA	CASSHEQGMREKLFF	TGTGCCAGCAGCCACGAACAGGGAATGCGCGAAAAGCTGTTTTTT
NA	TRBJ2-1	TRBV28	NA	CASTIYEGGGIEQFF	TGTGCCAGCACCATTTACGAGGGGGGAGGAATAGAGCAGTTCTTC
TRBD1	TRBJ2-7	TRBV19	NA	CASSPGTVYEQYF	TGTGCCAGTAGTCCCGGGACAGTCTACGAGCAGTACTTC
NA	TRBJ2-1	TRBV27	NA	CASSILPYNEQFF	TGTGCCAGCAGCATACTCCCCTACAATGAGCAGTTCTTC
TRBD1	TRBJ2-3	TRBV7-9	NA	CASSSPAGQEHTDTQYF	TGTGCCAGCAGCTCACCCGCGGGACAGGAACACACAGATACGCAGTATTTT
NA	TRBJ2-5	TRBV19	NA	CASSIGNLGLIQETQYF	TGTGCCAGTAGTATAGGGAACCTGGGGCTCATCCAAGAGACCCAGTACTTC
TRBD1	TRBJ1-6	TRBV5-8	NA	CASSLDRGWNSPLHF	TGTGCCAGCAGCTTGGACAGGGGGTGGAATTCACCCCTCCACTTT
NA	TRBJ2-7	TRBV13	NA	CASSLGSVHEQYF	TGTGCCAGCAGTTTAGGGTCAGTCCACGAGCAGTACTTC
TRBD2	TRBJ2-7	TRBV28	NA	CASRGGDYEQYF	TGTGCCAGCCGGGGGGGGGACTACGAGCAGTACTTC
NA	TRBJ1-2	TRBV27	NA	CATVGGRKGYTF	TGTGCCACCGTGGGGGGGCGGAAGGGCTACACCTTC
NA	TRBJ1-5	TRBV27	NA	CASSPRQVNQPQHF	TGTGCCAGCAGTCCCCGACAGGTAAATCAGCCCCAGCATTTT
NA	TRBJ2-3	TRBV6-1	NA	CASSAPAGASTDTQYF	TGTGCCAGCAGTGCCCCCGCAGGGGCTAGCACAGATACGCAGTATTTT
TRBD1	TRBJ2-7	TRBV14	medium-sized	CASSQDKTGRHEQYF	TGTGCCAGCAGCCAAGATAAGACAGGGCGCCACGAGCAGTACTTC
TRBD2	TRBJ2-2	TRBV27	NA	CATRWEGRSGELFF	TGTGCCACCCGCTGGGAGGGCCGGAGCGGGGAGCTGTTTTTT
NA	TRBJ2-7	TRBV28	NA	CASSPYRAFSSYEQYF	TGTGCCAGCAGTCCCTACAGGGCATTCAGCTCCTACGAGCAGTACTTC
NA	TRBJ1-3	TRBV4-1	NA	CASSVRDPLVSGNTIYF	TGCGCCAGCAGCGTCCGGGACCCACTAGTCTCTGGAAACACCATATATTTT
TRBD2	TRBJ2-4	TRBV15	NA	CATSREGFLSGGNIQYF	TGTGCCACCAGCAGAGAGGGATTTCTTTCGGGAGGAAACATTCAGTACTTC
TRBD2	TRBJ2-2	TRBV5-1	NA	CASSLGTSGRITGELFF	TGCGCCAGCAGCTTGGGGACTAGCGGGAGGATCACCGGGGAGCTGTTTTTT